This TCR beta chain appears in the sequencing data of a study of siplizumab effects on memory and regulatory T cells. Study conclusions and caveats: There appeared to be greater diversity in naive T cells than in memory cells, and naive T cells seemed major contributors to the alloresponse.

This table comes from immunoSEQ multiplex PCR, and its TCRdb copy is limited to in-frame clones, with some not included. The sample carries around 100,000 clones, approximately 91% recorded once. This clone was counted a single time. Its antigen is as yet unknown. The ends were cut back, 0 bases at V and 3 bases at J, with 13 bases in the middle. The CDR3 is 16 amino acids. The germline V gene encodes CDR1 SGHRS and CDR2 YFSETQ. The chain links TRBV5-1 to TRBJ1-3, with a weak D call TRBD1 (5 bases). The clonotype comes from a human donor in good health. Material: CD4+ T cells sorted from blood. DNA for the CDR3: TGCGCCAGCAGCTTGGCCCAGGGAAGTAGTGGAAACACCATATATTTT. This gives the protein CASSLAQGSSGNTIYF.